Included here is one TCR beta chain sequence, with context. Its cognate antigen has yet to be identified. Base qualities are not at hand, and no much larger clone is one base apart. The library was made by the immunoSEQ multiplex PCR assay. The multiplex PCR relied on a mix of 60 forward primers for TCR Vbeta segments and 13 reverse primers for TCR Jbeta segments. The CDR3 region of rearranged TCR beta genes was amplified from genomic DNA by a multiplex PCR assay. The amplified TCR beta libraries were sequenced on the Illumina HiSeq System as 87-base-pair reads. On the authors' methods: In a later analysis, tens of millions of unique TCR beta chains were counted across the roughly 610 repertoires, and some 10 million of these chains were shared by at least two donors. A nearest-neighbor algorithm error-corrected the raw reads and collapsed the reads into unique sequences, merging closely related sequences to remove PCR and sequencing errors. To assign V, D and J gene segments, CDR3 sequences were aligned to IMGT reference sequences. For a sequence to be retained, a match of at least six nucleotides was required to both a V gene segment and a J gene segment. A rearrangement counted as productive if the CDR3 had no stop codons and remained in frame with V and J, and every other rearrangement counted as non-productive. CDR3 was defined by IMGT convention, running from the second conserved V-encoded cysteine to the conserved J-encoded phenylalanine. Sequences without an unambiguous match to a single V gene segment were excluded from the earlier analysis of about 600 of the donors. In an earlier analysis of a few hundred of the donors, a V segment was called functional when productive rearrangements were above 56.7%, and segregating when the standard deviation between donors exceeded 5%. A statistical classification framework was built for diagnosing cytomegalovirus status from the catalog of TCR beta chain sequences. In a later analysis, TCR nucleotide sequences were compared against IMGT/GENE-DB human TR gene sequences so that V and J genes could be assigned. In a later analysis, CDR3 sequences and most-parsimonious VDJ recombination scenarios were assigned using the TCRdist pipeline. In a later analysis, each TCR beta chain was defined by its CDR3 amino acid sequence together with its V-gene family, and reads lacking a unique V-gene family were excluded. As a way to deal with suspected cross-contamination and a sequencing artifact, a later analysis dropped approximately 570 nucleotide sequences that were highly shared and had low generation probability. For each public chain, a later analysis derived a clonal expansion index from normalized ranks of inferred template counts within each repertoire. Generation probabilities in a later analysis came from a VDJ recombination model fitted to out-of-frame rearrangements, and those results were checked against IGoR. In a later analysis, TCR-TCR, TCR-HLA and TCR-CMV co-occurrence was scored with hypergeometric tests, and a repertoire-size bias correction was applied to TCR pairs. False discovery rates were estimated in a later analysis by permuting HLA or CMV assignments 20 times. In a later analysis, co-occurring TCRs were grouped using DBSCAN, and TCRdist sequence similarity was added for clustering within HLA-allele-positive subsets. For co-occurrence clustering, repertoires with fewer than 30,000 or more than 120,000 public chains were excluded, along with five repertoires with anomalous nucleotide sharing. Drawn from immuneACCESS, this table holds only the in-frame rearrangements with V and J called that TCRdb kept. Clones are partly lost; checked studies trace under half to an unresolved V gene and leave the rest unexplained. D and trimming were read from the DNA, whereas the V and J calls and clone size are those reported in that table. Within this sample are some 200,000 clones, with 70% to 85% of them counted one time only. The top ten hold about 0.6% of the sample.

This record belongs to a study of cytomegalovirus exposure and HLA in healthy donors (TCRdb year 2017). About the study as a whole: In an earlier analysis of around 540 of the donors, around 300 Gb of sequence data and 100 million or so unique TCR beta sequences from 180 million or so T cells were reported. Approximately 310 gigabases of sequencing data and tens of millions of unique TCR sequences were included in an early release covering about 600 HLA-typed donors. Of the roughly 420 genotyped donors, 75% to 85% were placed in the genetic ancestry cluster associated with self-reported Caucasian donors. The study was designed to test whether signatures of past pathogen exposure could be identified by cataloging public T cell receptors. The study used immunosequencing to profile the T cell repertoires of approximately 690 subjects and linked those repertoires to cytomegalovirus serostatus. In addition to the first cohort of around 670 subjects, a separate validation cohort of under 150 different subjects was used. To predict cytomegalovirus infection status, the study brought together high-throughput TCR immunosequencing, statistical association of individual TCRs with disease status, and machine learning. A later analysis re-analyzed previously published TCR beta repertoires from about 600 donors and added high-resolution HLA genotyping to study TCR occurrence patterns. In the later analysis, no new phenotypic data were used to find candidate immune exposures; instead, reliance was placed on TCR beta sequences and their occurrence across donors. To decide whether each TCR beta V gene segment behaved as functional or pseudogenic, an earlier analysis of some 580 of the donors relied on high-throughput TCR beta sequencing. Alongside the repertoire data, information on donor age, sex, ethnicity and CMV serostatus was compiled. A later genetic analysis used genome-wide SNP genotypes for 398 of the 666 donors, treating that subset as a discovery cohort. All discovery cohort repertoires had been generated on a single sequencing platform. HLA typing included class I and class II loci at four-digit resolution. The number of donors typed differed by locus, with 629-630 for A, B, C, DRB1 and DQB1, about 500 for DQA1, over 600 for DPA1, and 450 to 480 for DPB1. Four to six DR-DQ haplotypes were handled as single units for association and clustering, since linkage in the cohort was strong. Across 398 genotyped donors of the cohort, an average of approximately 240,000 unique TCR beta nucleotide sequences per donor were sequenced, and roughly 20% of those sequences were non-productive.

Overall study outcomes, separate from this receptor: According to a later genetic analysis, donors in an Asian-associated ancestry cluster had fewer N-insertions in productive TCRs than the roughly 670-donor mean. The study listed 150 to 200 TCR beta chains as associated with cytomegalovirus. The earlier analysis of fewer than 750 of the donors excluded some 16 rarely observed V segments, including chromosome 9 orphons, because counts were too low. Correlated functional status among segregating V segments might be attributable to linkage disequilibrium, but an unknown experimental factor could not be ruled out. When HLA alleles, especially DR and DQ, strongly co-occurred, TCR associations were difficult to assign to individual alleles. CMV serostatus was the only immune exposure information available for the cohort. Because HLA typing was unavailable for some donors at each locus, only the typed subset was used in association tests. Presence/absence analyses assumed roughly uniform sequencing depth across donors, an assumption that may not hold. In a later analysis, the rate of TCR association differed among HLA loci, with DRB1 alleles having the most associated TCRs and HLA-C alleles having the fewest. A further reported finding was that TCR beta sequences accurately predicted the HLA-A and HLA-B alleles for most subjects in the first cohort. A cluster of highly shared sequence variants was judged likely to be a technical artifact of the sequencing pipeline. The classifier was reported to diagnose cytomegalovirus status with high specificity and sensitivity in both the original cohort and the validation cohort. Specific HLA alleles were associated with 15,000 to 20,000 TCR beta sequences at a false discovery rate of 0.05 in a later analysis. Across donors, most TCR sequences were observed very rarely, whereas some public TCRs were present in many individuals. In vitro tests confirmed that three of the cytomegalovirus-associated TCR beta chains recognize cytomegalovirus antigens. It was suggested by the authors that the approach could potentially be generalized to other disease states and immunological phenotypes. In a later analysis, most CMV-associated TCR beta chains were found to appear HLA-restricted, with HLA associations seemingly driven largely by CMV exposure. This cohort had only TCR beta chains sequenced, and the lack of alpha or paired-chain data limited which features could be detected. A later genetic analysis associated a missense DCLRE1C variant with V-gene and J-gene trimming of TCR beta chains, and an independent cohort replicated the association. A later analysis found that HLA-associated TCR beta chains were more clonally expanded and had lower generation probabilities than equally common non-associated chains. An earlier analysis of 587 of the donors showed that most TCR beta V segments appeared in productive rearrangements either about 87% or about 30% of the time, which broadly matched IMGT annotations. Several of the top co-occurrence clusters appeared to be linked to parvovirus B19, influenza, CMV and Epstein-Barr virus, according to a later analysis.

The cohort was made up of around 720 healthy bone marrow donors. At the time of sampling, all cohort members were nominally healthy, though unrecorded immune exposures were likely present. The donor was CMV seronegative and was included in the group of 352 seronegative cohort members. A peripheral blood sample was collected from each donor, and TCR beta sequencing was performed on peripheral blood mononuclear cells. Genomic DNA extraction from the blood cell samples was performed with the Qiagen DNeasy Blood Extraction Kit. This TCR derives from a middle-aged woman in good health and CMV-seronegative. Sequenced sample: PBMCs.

CDR3 region: CASSLNRGQGEKLFF. The DNA sequence is TGTGCCAGCAGCCTAAACAGGGGGCAAGGTGAAAAACTGTTTTTT. The V and J segments used are TRBV7-8 and TRBJ1-4; 9 central nucleotides agree with TRBD1. V is cut back by 5 bases and J by 7 bases, with 8 bases in the junction unmatched. Reading from cysteine to phenylalanine, the CDR3 counts 15 amino acids. This entry keeps only the CDR3 DNA: 45 bases, framed from base 1. CDR1 and CDR2 are read off the germline V gene as SGHVS and FQNEAQ.